This TCR beta chain comes out of a study of blood T cell repertoires in COVID-19 (dated by TCRdb to between 2020 and 2021). General notes on the study: The collaborator samples originated in the United States, Italy and Spain and spanned the acute and convalescent phases of COVID-19. A freely available public database, intended as a resource for researchers studying the immune response to SARS-CoV-2, is where the repertoires were released. The material from the prospective study consisted of cDNA or gDNA derived from T cells, B-cell-depleted T cells, or PBMCs. Where HLA class I and class II types were available, the types were taken from metadata supplied by the sample provider, not from assay-based typing. The samples were drawn from the first 160 participants of the ongoing ImmuneRACE study and from more than 1,000 subjects provided by 6 global collaborators. Deeply sampled blood TCRbeta repertoires from subjects exposed to, actively infected with, or recovered from COVID-19 were included in the dataset. The sample metadata nearly always contained a de-identified subject ID, COVID-19 status, age in years and sex.

The investigation overall reported the following: The quantity of clinical and demographic metadata differed by source and by participant and was supplied without curation.

TCRbeta CDR3 regions were amplified from genomic DNA by means of the immunoSEQ Assay, a bias-controlled multiplex PCR. The published analysis was carried out like this. Nucleated cell counts per sample were estimated from amplification of reference gene primers within the assay. Sequence reads were collapsed and filtered to measure the absolute abundance of every unique TCRbeta CDR3 rearrangement. For each sample, productive Simpson clonality was calculated by taking the square root of Simpson's diversity index across productive rearrangements. TCRdb stores this immuneACCESS table with in-frame sequences only. Part of the clones is absent; in the studies checked, under half of the shortfall reflects unresolved V genes, and no reason is known for the rest. From that table come the V and J calls and clone size; the DNA was used to work out D and trimming. Present in this sample are more than 150,000 clones, around 80% of which were seen just once. The top ten hold roughly 8.9% of the sample.

With regard to this clone: Its cognate antigen has yet to be identified. Per-base qualities were not stored, and no clone one base away is much larger.

Based on the germline V gene, the CDR1 and CDR2 sequences are SGHRS and YFSETQ. Spanning cysteine to phenylalanine, the CDR3 consists of 16 amino acids. CDR3 DNA is the only sequence kept; it has 48 bases, read in frame from the first base. Trimming leaves V shorter by 1 base and J shorter by 2 bases, with the junction holding 8 bases beyond the gene matches. Each collaborating institution followed its own protocols to collect whole blood in K2EDTA tubes. Collaborator samples were shipped for TCRbeta analysis as frozen whole blood, isolated PBMCs, or DNA extracted from either sample type. The rearrangement combines TRBV5-1 with TRBJ2-7; 8 central nucleotides agree with TRBD2. The clonotype originates from a woman between 45 and 60 years old with acute or convalescent COVID-19. The sample comprised peripheral blood. Read as DNA, the sequence is TGCGCCAGCAGCTTGTTGTCTAGCGGGCCGCCCTACGAGCAGTACTTC. Protein translation: CASSLLSSGPPYEQYF. Full variable domain (CDR3 extended with the reference TRBV5-1 and TRBJ2-7 proteins): KAGVTQTPRYLIKTRGQQVTLSCSPISGHRSVSWYQQTPGQGLQFLFEYFSETQRNKGNFPGRFSGRQFSNSRSEMNVSTLELGDSALYLCASSLLSSGPPYEQYFGPGTRLTVT.